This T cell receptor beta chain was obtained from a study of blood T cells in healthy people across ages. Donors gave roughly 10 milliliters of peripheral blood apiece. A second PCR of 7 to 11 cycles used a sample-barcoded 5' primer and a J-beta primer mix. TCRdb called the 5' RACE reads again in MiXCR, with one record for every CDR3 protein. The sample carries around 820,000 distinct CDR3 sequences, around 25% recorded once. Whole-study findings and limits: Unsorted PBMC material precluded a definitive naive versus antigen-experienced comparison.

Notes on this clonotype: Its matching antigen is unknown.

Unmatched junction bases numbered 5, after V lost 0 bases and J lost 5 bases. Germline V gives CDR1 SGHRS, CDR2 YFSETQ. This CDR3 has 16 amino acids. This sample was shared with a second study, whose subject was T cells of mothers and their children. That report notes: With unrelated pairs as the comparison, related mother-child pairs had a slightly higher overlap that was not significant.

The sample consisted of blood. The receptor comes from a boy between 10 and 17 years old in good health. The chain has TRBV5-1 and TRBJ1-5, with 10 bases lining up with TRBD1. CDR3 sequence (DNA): TGCGCCAGCAGCTTGGGGCCCGGGACAGGGGATCAGCCCCAGCATTTT. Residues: CASSLGPGTGDQPQHF.